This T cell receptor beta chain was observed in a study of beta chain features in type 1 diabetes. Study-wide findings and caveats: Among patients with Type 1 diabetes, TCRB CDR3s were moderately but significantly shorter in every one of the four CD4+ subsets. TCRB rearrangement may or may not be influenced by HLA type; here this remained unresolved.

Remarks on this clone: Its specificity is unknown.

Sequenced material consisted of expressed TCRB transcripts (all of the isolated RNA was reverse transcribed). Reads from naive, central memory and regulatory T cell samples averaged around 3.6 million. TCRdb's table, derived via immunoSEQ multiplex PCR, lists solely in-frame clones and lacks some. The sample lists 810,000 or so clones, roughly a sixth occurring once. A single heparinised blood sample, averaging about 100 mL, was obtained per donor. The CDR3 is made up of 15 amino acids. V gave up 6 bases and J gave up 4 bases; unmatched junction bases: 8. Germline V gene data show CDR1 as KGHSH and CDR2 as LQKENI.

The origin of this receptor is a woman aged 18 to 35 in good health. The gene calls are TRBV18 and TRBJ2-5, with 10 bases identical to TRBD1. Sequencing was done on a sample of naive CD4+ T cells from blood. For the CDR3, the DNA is TGTGCCAGCTCCCCAGAGACAGGGGGCGGAGAGACCCAGTACTTC. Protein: CASSPETGGGETQYF.